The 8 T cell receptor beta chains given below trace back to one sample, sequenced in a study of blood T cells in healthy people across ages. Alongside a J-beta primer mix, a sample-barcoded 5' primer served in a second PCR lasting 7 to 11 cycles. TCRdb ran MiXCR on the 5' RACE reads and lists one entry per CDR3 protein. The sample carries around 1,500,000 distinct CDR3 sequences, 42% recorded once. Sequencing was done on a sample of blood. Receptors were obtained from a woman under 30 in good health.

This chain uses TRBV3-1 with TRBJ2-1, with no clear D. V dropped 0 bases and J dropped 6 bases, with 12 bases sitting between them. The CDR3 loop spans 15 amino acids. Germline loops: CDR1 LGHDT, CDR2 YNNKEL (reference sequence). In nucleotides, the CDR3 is TGTGCCAGCAGCCAAGACGGCACGTACTGCAATGAGCAGTTCTTC. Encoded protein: CASSQDGTYCNEQFF.

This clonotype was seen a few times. The CDR3 DNA reads as TGTGCCAGCAGCGTCTCCGGGGAAGTAACCGAGCAGTACTTC. Protein: CASSVSGEVTEQYF. V and J are TRBV9 and TRBJ2-7, with a possible D match to TRBD2 (5 bases). The CDR3 has 14 residues. Between the trimmed V and J ends, which lost 2 bases and 6 bases, there was a span of 15 bases. Germline CDR1 and CDR2: SGDLS and YYNGEE.

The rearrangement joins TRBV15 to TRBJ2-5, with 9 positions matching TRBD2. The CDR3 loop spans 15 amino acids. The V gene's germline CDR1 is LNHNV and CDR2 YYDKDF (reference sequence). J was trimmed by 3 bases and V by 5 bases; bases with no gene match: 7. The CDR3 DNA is TGTGCCACCAGCGCCTTAGCGGGGGCTGAAGAGACCCAGTACTTC. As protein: CATSALAGAEETQYF.

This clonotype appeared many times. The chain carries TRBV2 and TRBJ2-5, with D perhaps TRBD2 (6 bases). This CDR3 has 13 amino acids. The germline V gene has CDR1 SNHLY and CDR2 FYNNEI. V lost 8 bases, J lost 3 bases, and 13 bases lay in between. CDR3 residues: CASLGGYKETQYF. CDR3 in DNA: TGTGCCAGCCTCGGAGGGTACAAAGAGACCCAGTACTTC.

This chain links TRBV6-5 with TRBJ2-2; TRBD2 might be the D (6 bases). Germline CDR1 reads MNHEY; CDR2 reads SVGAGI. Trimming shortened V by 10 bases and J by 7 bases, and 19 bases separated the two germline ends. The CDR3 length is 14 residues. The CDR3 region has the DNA TGTGCCATCGCTTCGGAGGGCCGGTACGGGGAGCTGTTTTTT. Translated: CAIASEGRYGELFF.

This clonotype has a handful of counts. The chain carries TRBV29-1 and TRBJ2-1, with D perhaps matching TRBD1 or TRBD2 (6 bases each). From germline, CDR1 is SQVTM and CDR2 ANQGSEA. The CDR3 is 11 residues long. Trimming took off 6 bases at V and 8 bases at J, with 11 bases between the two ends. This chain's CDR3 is CSVERGHEQFF. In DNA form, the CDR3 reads TGCAGCGTGGAACGGGGGCATGAGCAGTTCTTC.

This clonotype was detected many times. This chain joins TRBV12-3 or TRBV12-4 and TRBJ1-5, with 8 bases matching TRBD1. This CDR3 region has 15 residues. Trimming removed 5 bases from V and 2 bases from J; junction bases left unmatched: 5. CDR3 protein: CASSQGAAGNQPQHF. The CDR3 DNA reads TGTGCCAGCAGTCAGGGGGCGGCGGGCAATCAGCCCCAGCATTTT.

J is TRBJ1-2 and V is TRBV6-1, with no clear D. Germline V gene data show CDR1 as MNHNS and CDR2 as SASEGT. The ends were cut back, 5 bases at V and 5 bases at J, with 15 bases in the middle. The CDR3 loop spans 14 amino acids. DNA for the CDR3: TGTGCCAGCAGTCCGACCCCGAGTTATTATGGCTACACCTTC. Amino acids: CASSPTPSYYGYTF.